These T cell receptor beta chains were read from a single sample in a study of cytomegalovirus exposure and HLA in healthy donors. TCRdb's copy holds only in-frame clones and misses some; the assay was immunoSEQ multiplex PCR. The table has roughly 120,000 clones, around 70% seen once. Sequenced: PBMCs. These TCRs come from a man in his forties in good health and CMV-seropositive. Each CDR3 is given with its conserved first and last residue. D genes are given only for firm matches. Clone sizes are given selectively: once, few, many, or a class where the clone is expanded.

-	TRBV4-1	TRBJ1-5	-	TGCGCCAGCAGCCAAGATCAATATCAGCCCCAGCATTTT	CASSQDQYQPQHF
-	TRBV27	TRBJ1-5	-	TGTGCCAGCAGGGAAACTGGGGGTGGGAGGATAAGTCAGCCCCAGCATTTT	CASRETGGGRISQPQHF
few	TRBV28	TRBJ2-7	TRBD1	TGTGCCAGCAGTTCGTCCCGGGACAGGGGGCGTTACGAGCAGTACTTC	CASSSSRDRGRYEQYF
-	TRBV9	TRBJ1-3	-	TGTGCCAGCAGCGTAGAGTTCGGGGGGGAGGGATACTCCTCTGGAAACACCATATATTTT	CASSVEFGGEGYSSGNTIYF
-	TRBV14	TRBJ2-7	-	TGTGCCAGCAGCCAAGATCCCGGTCAGGCCTACTACGAGCAGTACTTC	CASSQDPGQAYYEQYF
-	TRBV28	TRBJ2-2	-	TGTGCCAGCACCCCGGGAACTAACACCGGGGAGCTGTTTTTT	CASTPGTNTGELFF
-	TRBV5-4	TRBJ1-4	-	TGTGCCAGCAGCTTGCTACCAAATGAAAAACTGTTTTTT	CASSLLPNEKLFF
-	TRBV6-5	TRBJ2-1	-	TGTGCCAGCAGTTACTCGATACAGGGCTATGAGCAGTTCTTC	CASSYSIQGYEQFF
medium-sized	TRBV5-4	TRBJ1-2	-	TGTGCCAGCAGCTTGGCCGGCGGGGAATCTAACTATGGCTACACCTTC	CASSLAGGESNYGYTF
-	TRBV6-4	TRBJ2-3	TRBD1	TGTGCCAGCAGGGTGACAGGGTCAGATACGCAGTATTTT	CASRVTGSDTQYF
-	TRBV2	TRBJ2-3	TRBD1	TGTGCCAGCAGAGACAGGGGAAGAGATACGCAGTATTTT	CASRDRGRDTQYF
-	TRBV20-1	TRBJ1-1	-	TGCAGTGCGAAAAGACAGCTTGAAGCTTTCTTT	CSAKRQLEAFF
-	TRBV28	TRBJ2-7	-	TGTGCCAGCAGGACCACGGGTCCCTCCTACGAGCAGTACTTC	CASRTTGPSYEQYF
-	TRBV29-1	TRBJ2-2	TRBD1	TGCAGCGTTGAAGGGACAGGAGCTTCGAACACCGGGGAGCTGTTTTTT	CSVEGTGASNTGELFF
-	TRBV7-9	TRBJ2-7	-	TGTGCCACCACCCTCGGGGGGCAGTACGAGCAGTACTTC	CATTLGGQYEQYF
once	TRBV7-6	TRBJ2-7	TRBD2	TGTGCCAGCAGCTTAGCGACTAGCGGCGAGCAGTACTTC	CASSLATSGEQYF
once	TRBV6-1	TRBJ2-3	TRBD1	TGTGCCAGCAGTGAAGGACAGGGCGCAGATACGCAGTATTTT	CASSEGQGADTQYF
-	TRBV19	TRBJ1-5	-	TGTGCCAGTAGTATAGGGCAGGGCAATCAGCCCCAGCATTTT	CASSIGQGNQPQHF
-	TRBV19	TRBJ2-7	-	TGTGCCAGTAGTATAGCGAAACAGGCCAGCGAGCAGTACTTC	CASSIAKQASEQYF
-	TRBV5-4	TRBJ2-2	TRBD2	TGTGCCAGCAGCTTTAGCGGGACCCAGAACACCGGGGAGCTGTTTTTT	CASSFSGTQNTGELFF
few	TRBV11-2	TRBJ1-4	-	TGTGCCAGCAGCTTAGGAGGTCGGGGGTTGAGTGAAAAACTGTTTTTT	CASSLGGRGLSEKLFF
few	TRBV10-2	TRBJ1-1	TRBD1	TGCGCCAGCGCAACACCACGGGACAGGGGGGGGGAAGCTTTCTTT	CASATPRDRGGEAFF
once	TRBV5-1	TRBJ1-6	TRBD1	TGCGCCAGCAGCTCCGGGACAGTTAATTCACCCCTCCACTTT	CASSSGTVNSPLHF
-	TRBV11-2	TRBJ2-7	TRBD2	TGTGCCAGCAGCTTAGAGGCTAGCGGTGCCTACGAGCAGTACTTC	CASSLEASGAYEQYF
-	TRBV5-1	TRBJ1-2	-	TGCGCCAGCAGCTCCCTGACAGTAAACTATGGCTACACCTTC	CASSSLTVNYGYTF